A single sample is the source of the 3 T cell receptor beta chains below, sequenced in a study of blood T cell repertoires in COVID-19. Sequencing used immunoSEQ multiplex PCR; TCRdb keeps in-frame clones, though not all of them. The sample holds almost 200,000 clones; roughly 90% are singletons and the top ten take 6.5% to 9%. Sequences were obtained from PBMCs or T cells enriched from blood (not recorded which). These receptors were taken from a woman between 18 and 29 years old who had recovered from COVID-19.

The chain combines TRBV5-4 with TRBJ1-1; maybe TRBD1 (6 bases). Germline V gene data show CDR1 as SGHNT and CDR2 as YYREEE (reference sequence). V lost 4 bases, J lost 1 base, and 17 bases lay in between. This CDR3 spans 16 amino acids. CDR3 nucleotides: TGTGCCAGCAGCGGGTTGGCAGGGGCACAGAACACTGAAGCTTTCTTT. Its translation: CASSGLAGAQNTEAFF.

The chain joins TRBV7-8 to TRBJ2-7; 7 nucleotides match TRBD1. The CDR3 extends over 13 amino acids. Losses at the gene ends were 5 bases for V and 5 bases for J; bases not matched to a gene: 6. Germline CDR1 and CDR2: SGHVS and FQNEAQ. The CDR3 coding sequence is TGTGCCAGCAGCCTCGGACAGGTCCACGAGCAGTACTTC. It codes for CASSLGQVHEQYF.

The chain carries TRBV12-3 or TRBV12-4 and TRBJ1-4, with D maybe TRBD1 (6 bases). The CDR3 totals 12 residues. Trimming cost V 1 base and J 16 bases, with 13 bases left between them. The CDR3 DNA is TGTGCCAGCAGTTTAGGGAGAAGGGGGAGGTTTTTT. Translating gives CASSLGRRGRFF.